The present T cell receptor (beta chain) was sequenced within a study of CD8 T cells in Susac syndrome. General study results and limits: The study admitted that it had a relatively small number of individuals in its TCR sequencing and HLA analysis.

The germline V gene has CDR1 ENHRY and CDR2 SYGVKD. This CDR3 comprises 13 residues. V dropped 6 bases and J dropped 3 bases, with 11 bases sitting between them. As regards this clonotype: Its antigen is currently unknown.

Random-hexamer reverse transcription was applied to roughly 0.45 to 1 ug RNA. The CDR3 of TCR beta was amplified by immunoSEQ multiplex PCR across 54 Vbeta and 13 Jbeta. In TCRdb, the immunoSEQ multiplex PCR reads were re-called with MiXCR into one record per CDR3 protein. The sample lists 170,000 or so distinct CDR3 sequences; under 95% were seen once. The receptor was derived from a human donor with multiple sclerosis. Source material: CD4+ T cells from PBMCs. The chain has TRBV10-3 and TRBJ1-1, with D perhaps matching TRBD1 (6 bases). The CDR3 here is CAIRGGRDTEAFF. CDR3 nucleotide sequence: TGTGCCATCAGAGGGGGGAGGGACACTGAAGCTTTCTTT.